The present TCR beta chain was sequenced within a study of T and B cells in COVID-19 patients. Study context: Comorbidities linked to unfavorable COVID-19 outcome were present in about 90% of the roughly 20 active-infection patients.

This CDR3 spans 12 amino acids. CDR1 and CDR2 (germline): KGHDR, SFDVKD. The germline V and J ends were trimmed by 9 bases and 2 bases, with 8 bases remaining between them. This clonotype was seen repeatedly, ten times or more. TRB rearrangements were amplified by multiplex PCR with BIOMED2 TRB-A/B primers. In TCRdb, the multiplex PCR reads were re-called with MiXCR into one record per CDR3 protein. The profile covers 3,800 or so distinct CDR3 sequences, with about 20% appearing a single time and around 25% taken by the ten largest. Blood genomic DNA input for TRB amplification was 250-500 ng. The V gene is TRBV24-1, the J gene TRBJ2-3; D unclear. The clonotype comes from a human donor with active COVID-19. Sequencing was performed on blood. The CDR3 DNA sequence: TGTGCCACCGCCGACGACACAGATACGCAGTATTTT. It is translated as CATADDTDTQYF.